Below are 20 T cell receptor beta chains sequenced from a single sample in a study of shared clonotypes between healthy human individuals. TCRdb's table, derived via immunoSEQ multiplex PCR, lists solely in-frame clones and lacks some. The table includes some 580,000 clones, roughly 97% detected once. The sample comprised naive CD4+ T cells sorted from blood. Subset in this sample: CD45RA+ positively selected. The receptors come from a woman aged 25 to 45 in good health.

The J gene is TRBJ2-1, the V gene TRBV19; 7 positions agree with TRBD2. The CDR3 covers 15 residues. Germline values: CDR1 LNHDA, CDR2 SQIVND (reference sequence). Trimming removed 4 bases from V and 5 bases from J; junction bases left unmatched: 8. CDR3 in amino acids: CASSRGAGINNEQFF. The CDR3 DNA follows: TGTGCCAGTAGTAGAGGAGCGGGGATAAACAATGAGCAGTTCTTC.

The genes are TRBV7-3 and TRBJ2-3; D is possibly TRBD2 (7 bases). The V gene's germline CDR1 is SGHTA and CDR2 FQGTGA. V lost 4 bases and J lost 4, with 21 bases in between. The CDR3 has 17 amino acids. The CDR3 region is CASSSPRGRGGPDTQYF. CDR3 coding DNA: TGTGCCAGCAGCTCCCCGCGGGGGCGGGGAGGTCCAGATACGCAGTATTTT.

CDR3 in DNA: TGCGCCAGCAGCTTCGGACTAGCGGGAGAAGAGACCCAGTACTTC. It is translated as CASSFGLAGEETQYF. V is TRBV5-1 and J is TRBJ2-5, with 13 bases aligning to TRBD2. Germline CDR1 reads SGHRS; CDR2 reads YFSETQ. The CDR3 totals 15 residues. Losses at the gene ends were 2 bases for V and 3 bases for J; bases not matched to a gene: 1.

This clone has a single count. The CDR3 is CSVESAAGDQTQYF. The CDR3 DNA follows: TGCAGCGTTGAATCGGCGGCAGGGGATCAGACCCAGTACTTC. V gene TRBV29-1 combines with J gene TRBJ2-5; the D gene is possibly TRBD1 (6 bases). Trimming left V 2 bases short and J 6 bases short, with 16 bases between. Germline loops: CDR1 SQVTM, CDR2 ANQGSEA. This CDR3 spans 14 amino acids. The full variable domain, completed using reference TRBV29-1 and TRBJ2-5, is SAVISQKPSRDICQRGTSLTIQCQVDSQVTMMFWYRQQPGQSLTLIATANQGSEATYESGFVIDKFPISRPNLTFSTLTVSNMSPEDSSIYLCSVESAAGDQTQYFGPGTRLLVL.

The J gene is TRBJ2-7, the V gene TRBV4-1; 10 bases line up with TRBD1. J lost 1 base, V lost 3 bases, and 12 bases had no gene match. Germline CDR1 and CDR2: MGHRA and YSYEKL. The length of the CDR3 is 18 residues. The CDR3 loop is CASSQMDGTGEFSYEQYF. The CDR3 DNA is TGCGCCAGCAGCCAGATGGATGGGACAGGGGAATTTTCCTACGAGCAGTACTTC.

The chain joins TRBV28 to TRBJ2-1, with TRBD1 matching over 11 bases. CDR3 size: 12 residues. In germline, CDR1 is MDHEN, CDR2 SYDVKM. The J segment lost 13 bases and the V segment lost 8 bases, leaving 7 bases of the junction unmatched. The CDR3 DNA reads TGTGCCAGCGGAGGACAGGGGGCGATCCAGTTCTTC. Protein product: CASGGQGAIQFF.

The J gene is TRBJ1-5, the V gene TRBV5-5; tentative D call: TRBD1 (5 bases). Germline-derived CDR1 and CDR2 are SGHKS and YYEKEE (reference sequence). The CDR3 sequence is 16 residues long. The V and J ends lost 7 bases and 4 bases respectively, with 21 bases between them. The CDR3: CASSPQLRGRNQPQHF. As DNA, the CDR3 is TGTGCCAGCTCCCCACAGTTAAGGGGCAGGAATCAGCCCCAGCATTTT.

This rearrangement joins TRBV6-6 to TRBJ1-3; 10 nucleotides match TRBD1. V lost 7 bases and J lost 7; bases outside the gene matches: 7. The CDR3 contains 14 residues. Per germline, CDR1 MNHNY and CDR2 SVGAGI (reference sequence). The CDR3 region is CASTSDRGRNTIYF. The CDR3 DNA sequence: TGTGCCAGCACCTCAGACAGGGGGCGGAACACCATATATTTT.

The V and J genes are TRBV2 and TRBJ1-4; tentative D call: TRBD1 (5 bases). Germline V gene lookup returns CDR1 SNHLY and CDR2 FYNNEI. This CDR3 spans 15 amino acids. V lost 5 bases to trimming and J lost 0 bases, with 10 bases between them. DNA for the CDR3: TGTGCCAGCAGTACGCAGGGAGCAACTAATGAAAAACTGTTTTTT. Translating gives CASSTQGATNEKLFF. Variable domain in full (rest from reference TRBV2 and TRBJ1-4): EPEVTQTPSHQVTQMGQEVILRCVPISNHLYFYWYRQILGQKVEFLVSFYNNEISEKSEIFDDQFSVERPDGSNFTLKIRSTKLEDSAMYFCASSTQGATNEKLFFGSGTQLSVL.

This clone was recorded only once. This sequence joins TRBV5-1 and TRBJ2-3, with 9 bases aligning to TRBD2. The V gene's germline CDR1 is SGHRS and CDR2 YFSETQ. V was pared by 6 bases and J by 5 bases, with 10 bases of the junction left unmatched. This CDR3 has 15 residues. The CDR3 sequence is CASTFAGGPVDTQYF. The CDR3 DNA follows: TGCGCCAGCACCTTTGCGGGAGGGCCTGTAGATACGCAGTATTTT. The full variable domain, rest sourced from reference TRBV5-1 and TRBJ2-3, is KAGVTQTPRYLIKTRGQQVTLSCSPISGHRSVSWYQQTPGQGLQFLFEYFSETQRNKGNFPGRFSGRQFSNSRSEMNVSTLELGDSALYLCASTFAGGPVDTQYFGPGTRLTVL.

The rearrangement joins TRBV9 to TRBJ1-2, with 8 positions matching TRBD1. The CDR3 has 16 amino acids. Per the germline V gene, CDR1 is SGDLS and CDR2 is YYNGEE. Unmatched junction bases numbered 13, after V lost 5 bases and J lost 4 bases. DNA for the CDR3: TGTGCCAGCAGTACGTCACTACTACAGGGGGGCTATGGCTACACCTTC. This gives the protein CASSTSLLQGGYGYTF.

The J gene is TRBJ1-1, the V gene TRBV10-2; D remains unclear. Germline V gives CDR1 WSHSY, CDR2 SAAADI. Trimming cost V 7 bases and J 2 bases, with 11 bases left between them. There are 13 residues in the CDR3. CDR3 DNA sequence: TGCGCCAGCACGGGCGGAATAAACACTGAAGCTTTCTTT. This gives the protein CASTGGINTEAFF.

This rearrangement joins TRBV4-1 to TRBJ2-7; maybe TRBD2 (6 bases). The germline V gene has CDR1 MGHRA and CDR2 YSYEKL. V lost 0 bases and J lost 5, with 14 bases in between. The CDR3 spans 15 residues. CDR3 amino acids: CASSQDPQGLDEQYF. The CDR3 coding sequence is TGCGCCAGCAGCCAAGATCCCCAGGGACTTGACGAGCAGTACTTC.

The V call is TRBV19, the J call TRBJ2-3; a possible D gene is TRBD1 (6 bases). The V gene lost 5 bases and the J gene lost 11 bases, with 23 bases spanning the gap. The CDR3 runs 15 residues. Germline V gives CDR1 LNHDA, CDR2 SQIVND (reference sequence). The CDR3 DNA follows: TGTGCCAGTAGTGCCCCGGGACAACGACTTACGGAGCAGTATTTT. It encodes CASSAPGQRLTEQYF.

The V call is TRBV18, the J call TRBJ1-4, with D possibly being TRBD1 (5 bases). V dropped 0 bases and J dropped 7 bases, with 9 bases sitting between them. CDR1 is KGHSH, CDR2 LQKENI, per germline. The CDR3 extends over 14 amino acids. CDR3 region: CASSPPAGTEKLFF. The CDR3 region has the DNA TGTGCCAGCTCACCACCGGCAGGGACTGAAAAACTGTTTTTT.

This clone was seen a few times. The V call is TRBV27, the J call TRBJ2-2; 7 nucleotides agree with TRBD1. CDR3 length: 13 residues. V lost 5 bases to trimming and J lost 7 bases; unmatched junction nucleotides: 4. Per the germline V gene, CDR1 is MNHEY and CDR2 is SMNVEV (reference sequence). Here the CDR3 reads CASSGTVIGELFF. The DNA of the CDR3 is TGTGCCAGCAGTGGGACAGTCATCGGGGAGCTGTTTTTT.

The rearrangement uses TRBV10-2 and TRBJ2-5; D not resolved. The assigned J gene may be wrong: the sequence end matches TRBJ2-7 better. The germline V gene encodes CDR1 WSHSY and CDR2 SAAADI. The CDR3 covers 12 residues. This CDR3 is CASSDFGYEQYF. CDR3 DNA sequence: TGCGCCAGCAGTGACTTCGGCTACGAGCAGTACTTC.

The gene calls are TRBV7-9 and TRBJ2-1; 10 positions match TRBD1. After removal of 2 bases from V and 5 bases from J, the junction contained 9 bases not matched to a gene. The length of the CDR3 is 17 residues. Germline V lookup: CDR1 SEHNR, CDR2 FQNEAQ (reference sequence). The chain's CDR3 is CASSLRGRDRGDNEQFF. For the CDR3, the DNA is TGTGCCAGCAGCTTACGGGGTAGGGACAGGGGTGACAATGAGCAGTTCTTC.

The V and J genes are TRBV10-3 and TRBJ2-6; D possibly matches TRBD1 or TRBD2 (5 bases each). CDR1 and CDR2 from the germline V gene are ENHRY and SYGVKD. This CDR3 contains 14 residues. The germline V and J ends were trimmed by 6 bases and 4 bases, with 10 bases remaining between them. DNA of the CDR3: TGTGCCATCAGGATCAGGGACGGGGCCAACGTCCTGACTTTC. Translated, it gives CAIRIRDGANVLTF.

This clone was seen a single time. The genes are TRBV4-1 and TRBJ1-3, with a possible D match to TRBD1 (5 bases). The CDR3 consists of 16 residues. Germline V gene sequence: CDR1 MGHRA, CDR2 YSYEKL. Trimming took 4 bases from V and 0 from J, leaving 13 bases between them. The CDR3 reads CASSPLGGSSGNTIYF. The CDR3 DNA is TGCGCCAGCAGCCCCCTTGGGGGTAGCTCTGGAAACACCATATATTTT.